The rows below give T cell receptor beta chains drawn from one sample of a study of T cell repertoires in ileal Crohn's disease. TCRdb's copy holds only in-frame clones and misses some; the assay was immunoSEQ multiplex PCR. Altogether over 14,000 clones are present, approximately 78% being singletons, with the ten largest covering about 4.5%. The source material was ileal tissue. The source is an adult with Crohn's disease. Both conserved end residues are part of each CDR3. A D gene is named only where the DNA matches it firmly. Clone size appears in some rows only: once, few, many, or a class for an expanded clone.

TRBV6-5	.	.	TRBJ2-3	TGTGCCAGCAGCCGGGACTCACCTGGATCAGATACGCAGTATTTT	CASSRDSPGSDTQYF
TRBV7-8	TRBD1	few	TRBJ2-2	TGTGCCAGCAGCAAGAGGGCACAGGGGTCCGGGGAGCTGTTTTTT	CASSKRAQGSGELFF
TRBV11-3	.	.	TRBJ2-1	TGTGCCAGCAGCGAAACAGGGTCTACTAGTGGTGAGCAGTTCTTC	CASSETGSTSGEQFF
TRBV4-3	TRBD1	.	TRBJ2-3	TGCGCCAGCAGCCAAGATACAGGGGGGTATGGCACAGATACGCAGTATTTT	CASSQDTGGYGTDTQYF
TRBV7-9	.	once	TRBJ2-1	TGTGCCAGCAGTCAAAGGGGGAGCTCCTACAATGAGCAGTTCTTC	CASSQRGSSYNEQFF
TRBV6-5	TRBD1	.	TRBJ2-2	TGTGCCAGCGGACAGGGGAACACCGGGGAGCTGTTTTTT	CASGQGNTGELFF
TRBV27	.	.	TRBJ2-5	TGTGCCAGCAAGGGGCTGGAGACCCAGTACTTC	CASKGLETQYF
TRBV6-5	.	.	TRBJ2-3	TGTGCCAGCAGTTACGGGGGGAGAACCACAGATACGCAGTATTTT	CASSYGGRTTDTQYF
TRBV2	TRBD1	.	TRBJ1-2	TGTGCCAGCAGAGACCGGGACAGGGTATATGGCTACACCTTC	CASRDRDRVYGYTF
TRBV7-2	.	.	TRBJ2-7	TGTGCCAGCAGCCTACCGACAGGCCGCTCCTACGAGCAGTACTTC	CASSLPTGRSYEQYF
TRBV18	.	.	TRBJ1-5	TGTGCCAGCTCACGTGACAGTTATCAGCCCCAGCATTTT	CASSRDSYQPQHF
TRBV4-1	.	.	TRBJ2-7	TGCGCCAGCAGCTTACCGGGACACTCCTACGAGCAGTACTTC	CASSLPGHSYEQYF
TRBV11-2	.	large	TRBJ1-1	TGTGCCAGTTCTAGGTGGACTGAAGCTTTCTTT	CASSRWTEAFF
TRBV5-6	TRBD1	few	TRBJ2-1	TGTGCCAGCAGCCTGGACAGGGGGAGGCTCTACAATGAGCAGTTCTTC	CASSLDRGRLYNEQFF
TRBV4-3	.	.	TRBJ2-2	TGCGCCAGCAGCCTAACCCTGGGGCCTCTGGGCACCGGGGAGCTGTTTTTT	CASSLTLGPLGTGELFF
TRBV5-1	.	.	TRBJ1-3	TGCGCCAGCAGCCAGTCATTCGGAAACACCATATATTTT	CASSQSFGNTIYF
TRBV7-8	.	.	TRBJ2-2	TGTGCCAGCAGCTCCCGGGTCGATAGAACCGGGGAGCTGTTTTTT	CASSSRVDRTGELFF
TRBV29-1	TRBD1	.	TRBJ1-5	TGCAGCGTGGTGAAACCGGGACAGCCATCAGCGGCCCAGCATTTT	CSVVKPGQPSAAQHF